This T cell receptor beta chain is drawn from a study of blood T cell repertoires in COVID-19. Overall study context: Samples of COVID-19 (acute and convalescent) were obtained from the United States, Italy and Spain. The analysed material was cDNA or gDNA that came from T cells, B-cell-depleted T cells, or PBMCs.

The germline V gene has CDR1 SGHAT and CDR2 FQNNGV. This CDR3 has 19 residues. V was trimmed by 2 bases and J by 0 bases, leaving 17 bases between them. How the authors handled the data: From reference gene primer amplification, estimates of nucleated cell counts were derived. Profiled with immunoSEQ multiplex PCR; TCRdb holds only in-frame clones, not every one. The V and J calls and clone size come from that table; D and trimming were worked out from the DNA. Here the sample spans under 200,000 clones, about 85% being singletons. Followed over time, Seattle patients had been enrolled while infection was active.

The sample taken for sequencing was peripheral blood. The V gene is TRBV11-2, the J gene TRBJ1-6, with D perhaps TRBD1 (6 bases). The clonotype comes from a woman aged 55-69 years with COVID-19, enrolled during active disease. The CDR3 DNA follows: TGTGCCAGCAGCTTATCCCCGACAGGAGCTAGCTCCTATAATTCACCCCTCCACTTT. This encodes CASSLSPTGASSYNSPLHF.